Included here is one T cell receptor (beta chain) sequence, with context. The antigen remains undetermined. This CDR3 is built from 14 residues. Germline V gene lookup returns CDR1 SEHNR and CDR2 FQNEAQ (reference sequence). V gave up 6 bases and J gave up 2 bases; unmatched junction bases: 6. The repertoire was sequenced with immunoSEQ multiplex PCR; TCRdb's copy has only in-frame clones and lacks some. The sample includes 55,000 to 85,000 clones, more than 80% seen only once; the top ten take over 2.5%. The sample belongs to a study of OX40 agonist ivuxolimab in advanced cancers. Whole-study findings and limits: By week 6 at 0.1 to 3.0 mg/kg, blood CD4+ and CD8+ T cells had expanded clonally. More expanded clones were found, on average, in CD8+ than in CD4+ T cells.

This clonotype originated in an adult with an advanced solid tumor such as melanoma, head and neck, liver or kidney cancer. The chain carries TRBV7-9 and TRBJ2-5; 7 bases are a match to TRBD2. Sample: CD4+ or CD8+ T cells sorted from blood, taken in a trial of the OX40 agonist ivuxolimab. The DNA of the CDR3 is TGTGCCAGCAGGATCGGGGGGTCTCAAGAGACCCAGTACTTC. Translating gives CASRIGGSQETQYF. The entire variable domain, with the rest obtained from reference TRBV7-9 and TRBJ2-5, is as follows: DTGVSQNPRHKITKRGQNVTFRCDPISEHNRLYWYRQTLGQGPEFLTYFQNEAQLEKSRLLSDRFSAERPKGSFSTLEIQRTEQGDSAMYLCASRIGGSQETQYFGPGTRLLVL.